The sequence of this T cell receptor beta chain was determined in a study of vaccination and CD4 T cells after COVID-19. Study in general: Convalescent patients gave post-COVID blood a median approximately 100 days post-diagnosis, range 35 to 161. Findings and limits, study-wide: Reactive clone data from convalescent patients indicated a median of 86.3% appearing only post-vaccination.

An Oncomine TCR Beta short-read assay was used to sequence the DNA from cultured CD4+ T cells. In this case, cultured CD4+ T cells provided the extracted genomic DNA. Each CDR3 protein is one row after TCRdb ran MiXCR on the PCR reads. The data show roughly 7,900 distinct CDR3 sequences, 36% seen once. V shed 6 bases and J 3 bases; nucleotides not matched to a gene: 3. The germline V gene has CDR1 KGHDR and CDR2 SFDVKD. The CDR3 has 15 amino acids. As to this clonotype: Its antigen is undetermined.

The treatment: approximately 10-day PBMC culture with coronavirus spike peptide pools or control peptides (ViraFEST assay). From the unexposed donor, CD4+ T cells were collected ahead of the COVID-19 pandemic (2011-2018). Peptide-pool expansion of antigen-specific T cells preceded TCR sequencing in ViraFEST. Specimen: CD4+ T cells from blood, cultured in vitro. The chain carries TRBV24-1 and TRBJ2-5; TRBD2 matches 13 bases. The sequence was collected from a human donor in good health. The CDR3 loop reads CATSSGLAGEETQYF. CDR3 nucleotide sequence: TGTGCCACCAGTAGTGGACTAGCGGGGGAAGAGACCCAGTACTTC.